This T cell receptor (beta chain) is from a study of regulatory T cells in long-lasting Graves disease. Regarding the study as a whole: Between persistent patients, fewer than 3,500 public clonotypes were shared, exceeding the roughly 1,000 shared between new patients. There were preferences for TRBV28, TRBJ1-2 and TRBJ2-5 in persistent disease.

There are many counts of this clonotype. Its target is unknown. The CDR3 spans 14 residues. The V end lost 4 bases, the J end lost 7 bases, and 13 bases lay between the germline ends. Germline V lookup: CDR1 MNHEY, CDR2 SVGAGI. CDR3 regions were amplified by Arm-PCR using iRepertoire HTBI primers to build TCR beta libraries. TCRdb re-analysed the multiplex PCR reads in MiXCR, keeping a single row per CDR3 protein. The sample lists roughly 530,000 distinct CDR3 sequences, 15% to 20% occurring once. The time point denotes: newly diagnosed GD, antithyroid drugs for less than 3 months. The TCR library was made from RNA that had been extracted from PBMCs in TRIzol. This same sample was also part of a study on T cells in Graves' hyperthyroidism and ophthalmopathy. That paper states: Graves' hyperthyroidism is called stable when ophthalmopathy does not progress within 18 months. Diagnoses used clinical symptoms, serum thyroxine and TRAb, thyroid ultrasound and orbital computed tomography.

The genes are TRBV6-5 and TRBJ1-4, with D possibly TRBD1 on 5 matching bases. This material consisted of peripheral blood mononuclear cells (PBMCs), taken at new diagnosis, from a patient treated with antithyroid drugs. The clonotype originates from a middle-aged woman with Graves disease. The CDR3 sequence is CASSLSGTGEKLFF. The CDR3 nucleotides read TGTGCCAGCAGTTTGTCCGGGACGGGTGAAAAACTGTTTTTT.